This is a list of T cell receptor beta chains from one sample in a study of control samples from healthy donors and cancer patients. Sequencing used immunoSEQ multiplex PCR; TCRdb keeps in-frame clones, though not all of them. Found here are 35,000 to 55,000 clones, approximately 90% of them singletons; the top ten hold roughly a fifth. Sequencing was done on a sample of PBMCs. These receptors all stem from a middle-aged woman with head and neck cancer. CDR3s include the opening cysteine and the closing phenylalanine or tryptophan. The D gene is left open where the match is weak. Clone size is given for some rows only: seen once, a few or many times, or a class if the clone is expanded.

>.|TRBD2|15|TRBJ2-3|TRBV9
CASSGLAGGTDTQYF
TGTGCCAGCTCAGGACTAGCGGGGGGCACAGATACGCAGTATTTT
>.|.|16|TRBJ1-2|TRBV3-1/TRBV3-2
CASSLTIQGRDYGYTF
TGTGCCAGCAGCCTTACAATACAGGGAAGAGACTATGGCTACACCTTC
>.|.|13|TRBJ2-5|TRBV7-7
CASSLVLKETQYF
TGTGCCAGCAGCTTAGTGCTCAAAGAGACCCAGTACTTC
>.|TRBD2|18|TRBJ2-7|TRBV15
CATSRGRGLAGGVDEQYF
TGTGCCACCAGCAGGGGCCGGGGACTAGCGGGAGGAGTCGACGAGCAGTACTTC
>.|TRBD1|15|TRBJ2-2|TRBV7-3
CASRLTGGSTGELFF
TGTGCCAGCAGACTTACAGGGGGGAGCACCGGGGAGCTGTTTTTT
>.|.|15|TRBJ2-1|TRBV11-2
CASSLEARTYNEQFF
TGTGCCAGCAGCTTAGAGGCGAGGACTTACAATGAGCAGTTCTTC
>.|.|14|TRBJ1-5|TRBV6-5
CASSTGQGLQPQHF
TGTGCCAGCAGTACCGGGCAGGGCCTTCAGCCCCAGCATTTT
>.|TRBD1|14|TRBJ1-2|TRBV27
CASSFRTGGDGYTF
TGTGCCAGCAGTTTCCGCACAGGGGGCGATGGCTACACCTTC
>.|.|11|TRBJ2-7|TRBV6-4
CASRGDYEQYF
TGTGCCAGCAGGGGGGATTACGAGCAGTACTTC
>medium-sized|.|18|TRBJ2-2|TRBV21-1
CASSSRGTSGSHTGELFF
TGTGCCAGCAGCAGTCGTGGGACTAGCGGGAGCCACACCGGGGAGCTGTTTTTT
>.|TRBD1|14|TRBJ2-7|TRBV10-3
CAISRGTDSYEQYF
TGTGCCATCTCCAGGGGGACAGACTCCTACGAGCAGTACTTC
>.|TRBD2|11|TRBJ2-1|TRBV10-3
CAISDSGEQFF
TGTGCCATCAGTGATAGCGGGGAGCAGTTCTTC
>.|.|16|TRBJ2-7|TRBV6-5
CASSYERDTSSYEQYF
TGTGCCAGCAGTTACGAGCGGGACACCAGTTCCTACGAGCAGTACTTC
>.|.|18|TRBJ2-7|TRBV6-2/TRBV6-3
CASSYSKGKGAGHYEQYF
TGTGCCAGCAGTTACTCGAAGGGAAAGGGAGCGGGACACTACGAGCAGTACTTC
>.|TRBD2|18|TRBJ2-2|TRBV9
CASSVGTSGRRSTGELFF
TGTGCCAGCAGCGTAGGAACTAGCGGGAGACGGAGCACCGGGGAGCTGTTTTTT
>.|.|15|TRBJ1-1|TRBV5-5
CASSLAPEVNTEAFF
TGTGCCAGCAGCTTGGCCCCGGAGGTTAACACTGAAGCTTTCTTT
>.|TRBD1|13|TRBJ2-7|TRBV7-9
CASSTQGAYEQYF
TGTGCCAGCAGCACACAGGGGGCGTACGAGCAGTACTTC
>.|TRBD1|18|TRBJ1-5|TRBV15
CATSPDRASVYSNQPQHF
TGTGCCACCAGCCCGGACAGGGCGTCAGTCTATAGCAATCAGCCCCAGCATTTT
>.|.|12|TRBJ2-7|TRBV12-2
CASRLCGGGQYF
TGTGCAAGTCGACTGTGCGGAGGCGGTCAGTACTTC
>.|TRBD2|16|TRBJ2-1|TRBV28
CASSQRTSGTNNEQFF
TGTGCCAGCAGTCAACGTACTAGCGGGACAAACAATGAGCAGTTCTTC
>.|TRBD1|15|TRBJ1-1|TRBV5-1
CASSVNPGQDTEAFF
TGCGCCAGCAGCGTAAACCCGGGACAGGACACTGAAGCTTTCTTT
>.|TRBD1|14|TRBJ2-3|TRBV10-3
CAISRTGFTDTQYF
TGTGCCATCAGTCGGACAGGGTTCACAGATACGCAGTATTTT
>.|.|15|TRBJ2-5|TRBV3-1/TRBV3-2
CASDPGGWTEETQYF
TGTGCCAGCGATCCCGGGGGGTGGACAGAAGAGACCCAGTACTTC
>.|TRBD2|16|TRBJ2-7|TRBV7-3
CASSLSPAGVTYEQYF
TGTGCCAGCAGCTTAAGCCCAGCGGGGGTAACCTACGAGCAGTACTTC
>.|.|13|TRBJ1-1|TRBV6-4
CASSVIMNTEAFF
TGTGCCAGCAGTGTAATCATGAACACTGAAGCTTTCTTT
>once|.|16|TRBJ2-2|TRBV24-1
CATSDLRGPNTGELFF
TGTGCCACCAGTGATCTGCGGGGGCCGAACACCGGGGAGCTGTTTTTT
>.|.|15|TRBJ2-7|TRBV4-1
CASSQALTRGYEQYF
TGCGCCAGCAGCCAAGCACTCACGAGAGGTTACGAGCAGTACTTC
>.|TRBD2|16|TRBJ2-7|TRBV6-1
CASSGASGTLLGEQYF
TGTGCCAGCAGTGGGGCTAGCGGGACCCTCCTGGGCGAGCAGTACTTC
>.|TRBD2|18|TRBJ2-4|TRBV4-1
CASSPGLAGVLAKNIQYF
TGCGCCAGCAGCCCCGGACTAGCGGGGGTACTAGCCAAAAACATTCAGTACTTC
>.|.|14|TRBJ2-2|TRBV13
CASSSTRGSGELFF
TGTGCCAGCAGCTCCACCCGGGGGTCCGGGGAGCTGTTTTTT
>.|.|15|TRBJ2-5|TRBV19
CASSISRGGPETQYF
TGTGCCAGTAGTATATCCAGGGGGGGCCCAGAGACCCAGTACTTC
>.|.|11|TRBJ1-5|TRBV5-8
CATRTPRSQHF
TGTGCTACTCGGACGCCTCGCTCCCAGCATTTT
>once|.|14|TRBJ1-1|TRBV30
CAWNLDHGGTEAFF
TGTGCCTGGAATCTAGACCACGGTGGCACTGAAGCTTTCTTT